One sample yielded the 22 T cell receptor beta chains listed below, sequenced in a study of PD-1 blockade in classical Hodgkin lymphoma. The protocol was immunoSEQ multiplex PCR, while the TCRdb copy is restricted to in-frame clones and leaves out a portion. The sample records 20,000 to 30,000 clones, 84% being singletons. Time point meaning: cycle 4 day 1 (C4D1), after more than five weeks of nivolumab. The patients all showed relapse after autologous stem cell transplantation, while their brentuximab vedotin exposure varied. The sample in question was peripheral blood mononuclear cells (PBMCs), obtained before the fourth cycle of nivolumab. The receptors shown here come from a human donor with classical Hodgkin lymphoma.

The CDR3 DNA follows: TGTGCCAGCAGCTTACGGGGGTCCTACGAGCAGTACTTC. It translates to CASSLRGSYEQYF. The chain links TRBV7-9 to TRBJ2-7, with D possibly being TRBD2 (6 bases). CDR3 length: 13 amino acids. The V gene lost 2 bases and the J gene lost 1 base, with 6 bases spanning the gap. CDR1 is SEHNR, CDR2 FQNEAQ, per germline (reference sequence).

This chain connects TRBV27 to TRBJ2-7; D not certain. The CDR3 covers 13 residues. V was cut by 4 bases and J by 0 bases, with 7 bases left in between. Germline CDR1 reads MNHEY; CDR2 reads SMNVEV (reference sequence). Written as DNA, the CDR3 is TGTGCCAGCAGTTCATACTCCTCCTACGAGCAGTACTTC. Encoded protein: CASSSYSSYEQYF.

CDR3 protein: CASSQSDNSNQPQHF. DNA for the CDR3: TGCGCCAGCAGCCAATCCGACAATAGCAATCAGCCCCAGCATTTT. The chain couples TRBV4-3 to TRBJ1-5; D is undetermined. The V gene's germline CDR1 is LGHNA and CDR2 YSLEER. The CDR3 loop spans 15 amino acids. V was pared by 2 bases and J by 0 bases, with 8 bases between.

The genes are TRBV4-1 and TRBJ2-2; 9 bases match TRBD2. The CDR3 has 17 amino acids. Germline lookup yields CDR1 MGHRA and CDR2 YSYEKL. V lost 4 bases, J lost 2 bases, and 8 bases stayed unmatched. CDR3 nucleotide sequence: TGCGCCAGCAGCCGAGTTCTAGCGGGGACTAACACCGGGGAGCTGTTTTTT. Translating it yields CASSRVLAGTNTGELFF.

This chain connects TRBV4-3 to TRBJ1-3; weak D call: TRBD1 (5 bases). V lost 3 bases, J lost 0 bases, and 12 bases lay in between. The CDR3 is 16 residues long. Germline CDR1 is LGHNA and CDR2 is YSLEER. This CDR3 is CASSHQGGYSGNTIYF. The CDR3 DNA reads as TGCGCCAGCAGCCACCAGGGAGGGTACTCTGGAAACACCATATATTTT.

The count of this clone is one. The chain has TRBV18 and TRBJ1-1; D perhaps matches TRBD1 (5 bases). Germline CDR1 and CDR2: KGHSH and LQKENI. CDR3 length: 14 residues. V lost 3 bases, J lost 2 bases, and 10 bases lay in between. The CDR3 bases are TGTGCCAGCTCACCCAGGGCGGTAAACACTGAAGCTTTCTTT. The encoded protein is CASSPRAVNTEAFF.

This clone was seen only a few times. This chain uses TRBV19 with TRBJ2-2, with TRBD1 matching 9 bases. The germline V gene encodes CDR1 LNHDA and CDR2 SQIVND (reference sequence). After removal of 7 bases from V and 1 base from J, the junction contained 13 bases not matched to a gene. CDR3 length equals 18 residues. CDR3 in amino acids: CASKIFGTGHENTGELFF. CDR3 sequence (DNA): TGTGCCAGTAAAATTTTCGGGACAGGGCATGAGAACACCGGGGAGCTGTTTTTT.

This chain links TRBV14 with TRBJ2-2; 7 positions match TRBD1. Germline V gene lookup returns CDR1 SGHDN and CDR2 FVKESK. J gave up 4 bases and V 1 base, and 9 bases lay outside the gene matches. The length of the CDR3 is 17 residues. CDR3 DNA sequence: TGTGCCAGCAGCCAAGGCCCGGGACAGCTTCTCACCGGGGAGCTGTTTTTT. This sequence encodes CASSQGPGQLLTGELFF.

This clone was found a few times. The CDR3 DNA follows: TGTGCCTGGAAAGTAAGGGGTTTTGATGGAGCTTTCTTT. Translated, it gives CAWKVRGFDGAFF. This chain links TRBV30 with TRBJ1-1, with a tentative D call TRBD1 (5 bases). V was pared by 4 bases and J by 10 bases, with 19 bases between. This CDR3 spans 13 amino acids. CDR1 GTSNPN and CDR2 SVGIG come from the germline V gene (reference sequence). The full variable domain, with the rest looked up from reference TRBV30 and TRBJ1-1, is SQTIHQWPATLVQPVGSPLSLECTVEGTSNPNLYWYRQAAGRGLQLLFYSVGIGQISSEVPQNLSASRPQDRQFILSSKKLLLSDSGFYLCAWKVRGFDGAFFGQGTRLTVV.

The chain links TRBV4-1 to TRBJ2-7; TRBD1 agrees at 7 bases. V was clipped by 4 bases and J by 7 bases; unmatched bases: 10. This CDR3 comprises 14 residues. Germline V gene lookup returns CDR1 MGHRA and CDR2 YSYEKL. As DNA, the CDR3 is TGCGCCAGCAGCCTCTGGACAGGCCAGGAAGAGCAGTACTTC. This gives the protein CASSLWTGQEEQYF.

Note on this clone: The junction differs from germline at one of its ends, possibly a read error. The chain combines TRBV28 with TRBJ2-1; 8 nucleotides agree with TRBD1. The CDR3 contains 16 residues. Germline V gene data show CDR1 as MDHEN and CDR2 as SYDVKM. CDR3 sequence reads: CASSLMGQEFYNKQFF. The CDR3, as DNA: TGTGCCAGCAGTTTAATGGGACAGGAGTTCTACAATAAGCAGTTCTTC.

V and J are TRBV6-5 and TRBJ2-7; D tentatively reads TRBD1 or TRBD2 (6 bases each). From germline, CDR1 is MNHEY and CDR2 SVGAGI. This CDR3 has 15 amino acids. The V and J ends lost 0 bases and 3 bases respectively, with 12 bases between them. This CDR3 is CASSYSNGGYYEQYF. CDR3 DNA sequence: TGTGCCAGCAGTTACTCGAACGGGGGCTACTACGAGCAGTACTTC.

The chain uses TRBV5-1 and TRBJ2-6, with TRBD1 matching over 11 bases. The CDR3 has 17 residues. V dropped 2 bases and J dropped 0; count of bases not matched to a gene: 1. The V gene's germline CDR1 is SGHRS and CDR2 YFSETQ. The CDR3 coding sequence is TGCGCCAGCAGCTTCGGGACAGGGGGCTCTGGGGCCAACGTCCTGACTTTC. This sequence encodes CASSFGTGGSGANVLTF.

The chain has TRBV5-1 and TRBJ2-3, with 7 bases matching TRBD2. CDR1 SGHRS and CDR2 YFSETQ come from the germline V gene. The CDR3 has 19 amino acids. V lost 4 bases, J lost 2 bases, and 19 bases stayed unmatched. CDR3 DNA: TGCGCCAGCAGCCCGAGACCACCGGGGGGATCATCTCACACAGATACGCAGTATTTT. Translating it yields CASSPRPPGGSSHTDTQYF.

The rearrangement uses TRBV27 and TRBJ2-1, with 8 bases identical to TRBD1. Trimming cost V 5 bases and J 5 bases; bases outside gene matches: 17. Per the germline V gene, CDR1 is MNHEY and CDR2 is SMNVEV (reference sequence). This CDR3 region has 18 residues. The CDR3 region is CASSPYMGLTGEDNEQFF. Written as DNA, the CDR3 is TGTGCCAGCAGTCCCTATATGGGTCTGACAGGGGAGGACAATGAGCAGTTCTTC.

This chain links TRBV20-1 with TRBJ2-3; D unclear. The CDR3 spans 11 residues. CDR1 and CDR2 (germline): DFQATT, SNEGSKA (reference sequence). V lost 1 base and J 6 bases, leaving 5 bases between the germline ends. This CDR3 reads CSARAGDTQYF. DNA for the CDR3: TGCAGTGCTAGAGCTGGGGATACGCAGTATTTT.

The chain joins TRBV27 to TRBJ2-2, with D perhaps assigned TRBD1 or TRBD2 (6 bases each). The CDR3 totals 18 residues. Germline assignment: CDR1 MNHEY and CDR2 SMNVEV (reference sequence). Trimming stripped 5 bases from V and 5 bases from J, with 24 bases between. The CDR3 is CASSPSLAGQGGTGELFF. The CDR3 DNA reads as TGTGCCAGCAGTCCCTCGCTCGCGGGACAAGGAGGAACCGGGGAGCTGTTTTTT.

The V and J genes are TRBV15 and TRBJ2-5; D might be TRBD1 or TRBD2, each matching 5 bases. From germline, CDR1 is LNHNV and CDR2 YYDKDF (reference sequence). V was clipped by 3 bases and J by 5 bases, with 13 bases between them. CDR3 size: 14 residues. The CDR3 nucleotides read TGTGCCACCAGCAGCAGAGGGGTCGGGGAGACCCAGTACTTC. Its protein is CATSSRGVGETQYF.

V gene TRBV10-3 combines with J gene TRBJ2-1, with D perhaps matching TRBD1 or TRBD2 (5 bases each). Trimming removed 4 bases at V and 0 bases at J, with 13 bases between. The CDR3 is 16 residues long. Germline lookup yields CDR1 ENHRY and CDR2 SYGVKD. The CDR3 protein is CAISGRDRSSYNEQFF. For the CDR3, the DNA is TGTGCCATCAGTGGCCGGGACCGGAGCTCCTACAATGAGCAGTTCTTC.

CDR3 DNA: TGTGCCAGCAGCACCAGGGGCTACTACGCCGGGTACTTC. Translation: CASSTRGYYAGYF. The V call is TRBV28, the J call TRBJ2-7; D is possibly TRBD1 (6 bases). V lost 6 bases to trimming and J lost 12 bases, with 21 bases between them. The CDR3 extends over 13 amino acids. Per the germline V gene, CDR1 is MDHEN and CDR2 is SYDVKM.

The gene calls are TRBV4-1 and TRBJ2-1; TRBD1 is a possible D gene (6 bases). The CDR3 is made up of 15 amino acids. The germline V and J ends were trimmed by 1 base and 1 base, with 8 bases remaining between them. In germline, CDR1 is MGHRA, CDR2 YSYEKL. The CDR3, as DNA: TGCGCCAGCAGCCAAGGACAGGTGTCCTACAATGAGCAGTTCTTC. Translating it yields CASSQGQVSYNEQFF.

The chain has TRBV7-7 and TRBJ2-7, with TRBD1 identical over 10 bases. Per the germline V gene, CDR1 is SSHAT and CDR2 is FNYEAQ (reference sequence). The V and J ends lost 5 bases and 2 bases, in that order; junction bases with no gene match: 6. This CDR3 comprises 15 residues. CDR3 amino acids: CASSPGTGVPYEQYF. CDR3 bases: TGTGCCAGCAGCCCCGGGACAGGGGTCCCCTACGAGCAGTACTTC. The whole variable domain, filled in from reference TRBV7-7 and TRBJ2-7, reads GAGVSQSPRYKVTKRGQDVTLRCDPISSHATLYWYQQALGQGPEFLTYFNYEAQPDKSGLPSDRFSAERPEGSISTLTIQRTEQRDSAMYRCASSPGTGVPYEQYFGPGTRLTVT.